This T cell receptor beta chain stems from a study of OX40 agonist ivuxolimab in advanced cancers. For context, the study as a whole: Ivuxolimab, which targeted the costimulatory receptor OX40 (CD134), was an agonistic, fully human IgG2 monoclonal antibody. Peripheral TCRbeta sequencing was intended to test whether TCR sequence diversity was altered and clonal T-cell expansion was caused by ivuxolimab. Patients were allowed to have had prior anti-PD-1, anti-PD-L1 or anti-CTLA-4 therapy, and about 40% of the dose-escalation patients had been treated with checkpoint inhibitors. Partial responses were achieved by three dose-escalation patients, of whom one had hepatocellular carcinoma and two had cutaneous melanoma. In the dose-escalation cohort, around four fifths of patients were male, and the mean age was 60 years with a range of roughly 20 to 80. Intravenous ivuxolimab was administered to patients every 2 weeks at six dose levels: 0.01, 0.1, 0.3, 1.5, 3 and 10 mg/kg. Among the approximately 50 dose-escalation patients, about 19 had hepatocellular carcinoma, approximately 15 melanoma, 9 renal cell carcinoma and 9 head and neck cancer. The paper covers the monotherapy dose-escalation part of the phase I ivuxolimab trial, which included N of about 51 patients.

As regards this clone: It lacks a known antigen. No per-base quality is available; no much larger clone lies one base away.

Counted from cysteine to phenylalanine, this CDR3 has 14 amino acids. Only the CDR3 DNA stays, 42 bases, in frame from base 1. The germline V gene provides CDR1 SQVTM and CDR2 ANQGSEA. V loses 4 bases, J loses 4 bases, and the germline ends lie 17 bases apart. The study at large found these results: Low levels of normalized T-cell clonal expansion were also shown by some nonresponding patients. In the 0.1-3.0 mg/kg groups, partial responders were among the patients with the lowest normalized peripheral clonal expansion, particularly in CD8+ T cells. At doses of 0.1 to 3.0 mg/kg, clonal expansion of both CD4+ and CD8+ blood T cells was observed from baseline to week 6. On average, CD8+ T cells showed more expanded clones than CD4+ T cells after ivuxolimab. The antigen specificity of the clonally expanded peripheral T cells was not determined.

The trial excluded patients who had a history of autoimmune disease or who were on systemic immunosuppression. Peripheral blood for TCR sequencing was drawn from every dose cohort at baseline, at cycle 4 day 1 and at cycle 7 day 1. The samples were drawn from a first-in-human, open-label, multicenter phase I dose-escalation trial of ivuxolimab. Adults with locally advanced or metastatic melanoma, renal cell, hepatocellular, or head and neck squamous cell carcinoma were enrolled in the trial. CD4+ and CD8+ T cells were sorted separately from peripheral blood before TCR sequencing. For sequencing of the TCRbeta CDR3 region, genomic DNA was extracted from the sorted cells. The immunoSEQ Assay was used to sequence the TCRbeta CDR3 regions. TCRdb carries this immuneACCESS record with in-frame sequences only. Its versions omit some clonotypes, under half of them owing to an unresolved V gene in the studies checked, with the rest unexplained. The sample table contains some 68,000 clones; only one count was recorded for about 90% of them. About 4% of the sample is held by the ten biggest clonotypes.

The chain is encoded by TRBV29-1 joined to TRBJ2-7, with a tentative D gene TRBD1 over 6 matching bases. The sample consisted of CD4+ or CD8+ T cells sorted from blood, taken in a trial of the OX40 agonist ivuxolimab. This sequence originates from an adult with an advanced solid tumor such as melanoma, head and neck, liver or kidney cancer. The CDR3 amino acid sequence is: CSVVGSGGPYEQYF. DNA sequence: TGCAGCGTTGTTGGAAGTGGGGGCCCGTACGAGCAGTACTTC.